This T cell receptor (beta chain) emerged from a study of Graves' ophthalmopathy and Graves' hyperthyroidism. Transcripts of RNA were the source for amplifying TCR beta CDR3 regions. First-round RT-PCR with HTBI primers preceded a second-round multiplex PCR. Each CDR3 protein is one row after TCRdb ran MiXCR on the multiplex PCR reads. The sample lists 150,000 to 200,000 distinct CDR3 sequences; around two fifths were seen once. CDR3 length equals 19 residues. The trim removed 6 bases at V and 6 bases at J, leaving 21 bases unmatched. Germline V gene data show CDR1 as SQVTM and CDR2 as ANQGSEA. The sample was peripheral blood. The TCR comes from a man under 40 with Graves' ophthalmopathy. The rearrangement links TRBV29-1 to TRBJ2-5; 14 bases are shared with TRBD2. The CDR3 nucleotides read TGCAGCGTGGGGGGACAGGGCCCGGGACTAGCGGGAGACCCAAAGACCCAGTACTTC. Translating it yields CSVGGQGPGLAGDPKTQYF. Based on the CDR3 plus reference TRBV29-1 and TRBJ2-5, the full variable domain is SAVISQKPSRDICQRGTSLTIQCQVDSQVTMMFWYRQQPGQSLTLIATANQGSEATYESGFVIDKFPISRPNLTFSTLTVSNMSPEDSSIYLCSVGGQGPGLAGDPKTQYFGPGTRLLVL.